This TCR beta chain comes out of a study of blood T cell repertoires in COVID-19. Study summary: The study drew acute and convalescent COVID-19 samples from the United States, Italy and Spain. The analysed material was cDNA or gDNA that came from T cells, B-cell-depleted T cells, or PBMCs.

As originally analysed: Reference gene primer amplification gave nucleated cell count estimates. Sequencing used immunoSEQ multiplex PCR; TCRdb keeps in-frame clones, though not all of them. V, J and clone size reflect that table, while D and trimming were determined from the DNA. The top ten clones hold approximately 11% of a sample with some 170,000 clones, around 85% of them seen once. The clonotype was recovered from a man in his 60s with active or convalescent COVID-19. The source material was peripheral blood.

CDR3 nucleotides: TGTGCCAGCAGCTTGGACAGGGGGGCCTATGGCTACACCTTC. The encoded protein is CASSLDRGAYGYTF. V gene TRBV5-5 combines with J gene TRBJ1-2; 8 bases agree with TRBD1. CDR1 is SGHKS and CDR2 is YYEKEE in the germline V gene (reference sequence). V trimming: 0 bases; J trimming: 4 bases; junction bases outside the gene matches: 2. The length of the CDR3 is 14 residues. The full variable domain, rest sourced from reference TRBV5-5 and TRBJ1-2, is DAGVTQSPTHLIKTRGQQVTLRCSPISGHKSVSWYQQVLGQGPQFIFQYYEKEERGRGNFPDRFSARQFPNYSSELNVNALLLGDSALYLCASSLDRGAYGYTFGSGTRLTVV.